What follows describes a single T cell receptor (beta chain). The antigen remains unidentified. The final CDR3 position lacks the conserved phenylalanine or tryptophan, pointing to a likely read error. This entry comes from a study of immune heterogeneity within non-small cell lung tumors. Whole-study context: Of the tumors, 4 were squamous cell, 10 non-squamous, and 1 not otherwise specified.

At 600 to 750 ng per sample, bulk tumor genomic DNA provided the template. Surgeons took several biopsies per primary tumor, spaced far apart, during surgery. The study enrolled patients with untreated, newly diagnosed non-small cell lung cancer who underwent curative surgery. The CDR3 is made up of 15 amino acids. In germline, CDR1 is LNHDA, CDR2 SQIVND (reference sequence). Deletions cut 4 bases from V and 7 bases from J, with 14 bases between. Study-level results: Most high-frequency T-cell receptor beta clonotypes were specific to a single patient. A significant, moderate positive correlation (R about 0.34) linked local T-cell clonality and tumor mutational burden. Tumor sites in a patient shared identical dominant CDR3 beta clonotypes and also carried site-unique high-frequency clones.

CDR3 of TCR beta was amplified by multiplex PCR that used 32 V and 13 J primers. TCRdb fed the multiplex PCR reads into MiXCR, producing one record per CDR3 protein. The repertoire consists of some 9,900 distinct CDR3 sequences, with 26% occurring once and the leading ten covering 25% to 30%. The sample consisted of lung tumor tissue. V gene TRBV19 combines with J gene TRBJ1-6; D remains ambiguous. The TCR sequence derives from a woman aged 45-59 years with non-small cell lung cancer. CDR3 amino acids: CASSNGPPLNSPLHL. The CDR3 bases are TGTGCCAGTAGTAACGGGCCGCCACTGAATTCACCCCTCCACCTT.